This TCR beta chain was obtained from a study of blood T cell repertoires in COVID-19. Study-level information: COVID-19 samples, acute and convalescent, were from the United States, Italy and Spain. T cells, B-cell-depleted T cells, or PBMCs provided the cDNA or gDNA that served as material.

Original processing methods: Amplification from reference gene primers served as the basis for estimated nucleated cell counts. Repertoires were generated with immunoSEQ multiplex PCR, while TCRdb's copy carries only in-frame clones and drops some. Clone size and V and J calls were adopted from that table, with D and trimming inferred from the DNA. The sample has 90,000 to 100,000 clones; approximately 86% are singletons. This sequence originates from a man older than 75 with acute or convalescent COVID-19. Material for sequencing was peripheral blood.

The CDR3 region is CATRDRADTGELFF. CDR3 nucleotides: TGTGCCACCCGGGACAGGGCGGACACCGGGGAGCTGTTTTTT. V and J are TRBV19 and TRBJ2-2; TRBD1 agrees at 9 bases. Germline assignment: CDR1 LNHDA and CDR2 SQIVND (reference sequence). This CDR3 is 14 amino acids long. The V segment lost 10 bases and the J segment 3 bases; nucleotides outside the gene matches: 6.